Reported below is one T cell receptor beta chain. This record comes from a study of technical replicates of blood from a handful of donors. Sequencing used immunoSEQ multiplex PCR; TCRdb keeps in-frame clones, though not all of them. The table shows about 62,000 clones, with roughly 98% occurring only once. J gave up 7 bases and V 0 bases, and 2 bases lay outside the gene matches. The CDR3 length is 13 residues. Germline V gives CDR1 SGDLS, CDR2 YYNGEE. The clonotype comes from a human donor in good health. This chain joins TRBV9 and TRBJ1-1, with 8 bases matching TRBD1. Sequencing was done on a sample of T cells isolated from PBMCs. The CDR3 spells CASSVEGQVEAFF. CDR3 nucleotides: TGTGCCAGCAGCGTAGAGGGACAGGTTGAAGCTTTCTTT.